Detailed here is one T cell receptor (beta chain). This entry comes from a study of cytomegalovirus exposure and HLA in healthy donors. Trimming took 10 bases from V and 12 from J, leaving 12 bases between them. Germline V CDR1 and CDR2: MNHNS, SASEGT. The CDR3 covers 9 residues. Sequencing was performed with immunoSEQ multiplex PCR; in TCRdb, only in-frame clones are kept and a portion is missing. Altogether 220,000 or so clones are present, approximately 80% being singletons, with the ten largest covering roughly 13%. The sequenced sample was PBMCs. This chain links TRBV6-1 with TRBJ1-1; D remains ambiguous. The source of this sequence is a woman in her 30s in good health and CMV-seropositive. Written as DNA, the CDR3 is TGTGCCACCATAGATTTAACTTTCTTT. Translating it yields CATIDLTFF.